This T cell receptor (beta chain) is from a study of blood T cell repertoires in COVID-19. Study in general: Samples representing acute and convalescent COVID-19 were sourced from the United States, Italy and Spain. T cells, B-cell-depleted T cells, or PBMCs provided the cDNA or gDNA that served as material.

Assay: immunoSEQ multiplex PCR; the TCRdb copy retains only in-frame clones and omits some. This table has around 8,000 clones, over 80% appearing once. Material for sequencing was peripheral blood. This receptor was obtained from a human donor in a cohort sampled during active COVID-19.

Here the CDR3 DNA reads TGTGCCAGCAGTCTAGCGGGGGGGGGCACAGATACGCAGTATTTT. Protein sequence: CASSLAGGGTDTQYF. This sequence joins TRBV13 and TRBJ2-3; 12 nucleotides line up with TRBD2. V gave up 6 bases and J gave up 1 base; unmatched junction bases: 2. Germline V CDR1 and CDR2: PRHDT, FYEKMQ (reference sequence). The CDR3 has 15 amino acids.